The 28 T cell receptor beta chains below were found in one sample sequenced in a study of T cells in Graves' hyperthyroidism and ophthalmopathy (dated by TCRdb to between 2018 and 2020). Receptor libraries were prepared by multiplex PCR. The sequencing machine was an Illumina HiSeq 2000. The TCR beta CDR3 regions were amplified from RNA transcripts. The TCR CDR3 was subjected to a first round of RT-PCR using the HTBI primer set and the Qiagen OneStep RT-PCR kit. The raw public data were reprocessed by TCRdb itself: fastp quality trimming at Q25, MiXCR clonotype calling, in-frame beta chains only. A single entry per CDR3 protein holds the most common genes and DNA from its merged rows. Within this sample are about 840,000 distinct CDR3 sequences, with 38% of them counted one time only. The top ten hold about 8.9% of the sample. Sample: blood. All receptors come from a young man with Graves' hyperthyroidism.

This clonotype was picked up a small number of times. The rearrangement links TRBV11-2 to TRBJ1-3, with D possibly TRBD1 on 5 matching bases. With 3 bases removed from V and 6 bases from J, the gap between germline ends came to 9 bases. CDR1 SGHAT and CDR2 FQNNGV come from the germline V gene. The CDR3 runs to 13 residues. CDR3 bases: TGTGCCAGCAGCTTGGGAGGGGTAAACACCATATATTTT. It encodes CASSLGGVNTIYF.

This CDR3 is CASSYAGQGEDSPLHF. The CDR3 region has the DNA TGCGCCAGCAGTTACGCAGGACAGGGCGAGGATTCACCCCTCCACTTT. The rearrangement joins TRBV5-1 to TRBJ1-6; 8 bases fit TRBD1. Per germline, CDR1 SGHRS and CDR2 YFSETQ. The V segment lost 5 bases and the J segment 8 bases; nucleotides outside the gene matches: 12. This CDR3 is 16 amino acids long.

This clonotype was seen at least ten times. This chain connects TRBV9 to TRBJ1-1; D gene ambiguous. The ends were cut back, 0 bases at V and 1 base at J, with 4 bases in the middle. The CDR3 extends over 13 amino acids. Germline V gives CDR1 SGDLS, CDR2 YYNGEE. The CDR3 DNA is TGTGCCAGCAGCGTAGCCGGGAACACTGAAGCTTTCTTT. The encoded protein is CASSVAGNTEAFF.

There are a few counts of this clonotype. The chain uses TRBV4-1 and TRBJ2-2; D may be TRBD1 (6 bases). The V end lost 2 bases, the J end lost 6 bases, and 13 bases lay between the germline ends. The CDR3 is 15 residues long. Germline V CDR1 and CDR2: MGHRA, YSYEKL. CDR3 sequence reads: CASSQNRDLSGELFF. The DNA for the CDR3 is TGCGCCAGCAGCCAAAACAGGGATCTGTCCGGGGAGCTGTTTTTT.

The chain uses TRBV29-1 and TRBJ1-1, with no clear D. This CDR3 is built from 15 residues. Germline CDR1 is SQVTM and CDR2 is ANQGSEA. Deletions cut 5 bases from V and 4 bases from J, with 20 bases between. CDR3 protein: CSVSPFMGSSTEAFF. In DNA, the CDR3 is TGCAGCGTTTCCCCCTTTATGGGGTCTAGCACTGAAGCTTTCTTT.

This clonotype was seen a handful of times. The V gene is TRBV12-3 or TRBV12-4, the J gene TRBJ1-5; D not resolved. This CDR3 has 14 residues. V shed 5 bases and J shed 4 bases, with 12 bases lying between them. The DNA for the CDR3 is TGTGCCAGCAGTGCCCCCGGGCCAAATCAGCCCCAGCATTTT. It yields the protein CASSAPGPNQPQHF.

This clonotype appeared many times. CDR3 sequence reads: CASSRAWEQYF. CDR3 sequence (DNA): TGTGCCAGCAGCCGGGCGTGGGAGCAGTACTTC. V usage is TRBV7-9 and J usage is TRBJ2-7; D is unclear. V lost 5 bases and J 7 bases, leaving 9 bases between the germline ends. The CDR3 has 11 amino acids. Germline V gives CDR1 SEHNR, CDR2 FQNEAQ (reference sequence).

This clonotype was observed many times. The chain combines TRBV2 with TRBJ1-4; no reliable D call. Germline loops: CDR1 SNHLY, CDR2 FYNNEI. The V end lost 2 bases, the J end lost 11 bases, and 15 bases lay between the germline ends. The CDR3 has 14 residues. CDR3 nucleotides: TGTGCCAGCAGTGAAACAGTGGAGTCATGGAAACTGTTTTTT. Protein: CASSETVESWKLFF. The whole variable domain, filled in from reference TRBV2 and TRBJ1-4, reads EPEVTQTPSHQVTQMGQEVILRCVPISNHLYFYWYRQILGQKVEFLVSFYNNEISEKSEIFDDQFSVERPDGSNFTLKIRSTKLEDSAMYFCASSETVESWKLFFGSGTQLSVL.

Only a few counts were recorded for this clonotype. The genes are TRBV4-1 and TRBJ2-7; the D is unclear. Germline V CDR1 and CDR2: MGHRA, YSYEKL. V lost 1 base, J lost 9 bases, and 13 bases lay in between. The CDR3 has 13 residues. In DNA, the CDR3 is TGCGCCAGCAGCCAAGTCGGTCCAGCTGTGCAGTACTTC. Its protein product is CASSQVGPAVQYF.

The chain carries TRBV12-3 or TRBV12-4 and TRBJ2-5, with a possible D match to TRBD1 (5 bases). The J call may be wrong; the DNA end is better matched by TRBJ2-1. The CDR3 runs to 14 residues. The CDR3 DNA sequence: TGTGCCAGCAGTTCAGGGTTATCCCACGCTGAGCAGTTCTTC. This translates into CASSSGLSHAEQFF.

This clonotype showed up just once. This CDR3 is missing its conserved last phenylalanine or tryptophan, likely due to a read error. No DNA is shown, since the ends of the CDR3 on it are uncertain; the CDR3 is the one TCRdb lists. J is TRBJ1-2 and V is TRBV11-2; TRBD1 is taken as the D call from the table, unchecked against the DNA. The CDR3 is 10 amino acids in total, end residues counted. The V gene's germline CDR1 is SGHAT and CDR2 FQNNGV. The CDR3 loop reads CASGSGLQAY.

This clonotype was recorded a few times. In nucleotides, the CDR3 is TGCAGTGCTTGGGAGGCAAAAGACACTGAAGCTTTCTTT. It translates to CSAWEAKDTEAFF. The rearrangement links TRBV20-1 to TRBJ1-1; D is unclear. Germline V gene sequence: CDR1 DFQATT, CDR2 SNEGSKA (reference sequence). This CDR3 is built from 13 residues. Trimming pared 5 bases from V and 3 bases from J, leaving 13 bases between.

In its sample, this clonotype was seen a few times. This sequence joins TRBV4-1 and TRBJ2-5; D not resolved. Trimming removed 5 bases from V and 1 base from J, with 11 bases in between. This CDR3 has 14 residues. CDR1 MGHRA and CDR2 YSYEKL come from the germline V gene. This CDR3 is CASSFTTVQETQYF. DNA for the CDR3: TGCGCCAGCAGCTTTACGACTGTCCAAGAGACCCAGTACTTC.

This sequence joins TRBV12-3 or TRBV12-4 and TRBJ2-2; 8 bases are shared with TRBD2. The CDR3 is 15 amino acids. Trimming removed 5 bases from V and 7 bases from J; junction bases left unmatched: 9. CDR3 sequence (DNA): TGTGCCAGCAGTCCGACGGGACTAGTCGGCGGGGAGCTGTTTTTT. This sequence encodes CASSPTGLVGGELFF.

This clonotype was seen a single time. The chain is built from TRBV5-1 and TRBJ2-2; tentatively, D is TRBD1 (6 bases). From germline, CDR1 is SGHRS and CDR2 YFSETQ. CDR3 length equals 15 residues. Between the trimmed V and J ends, which lost 6 bases and 3 bases, there was a span of 15 bases. The CDR3 loop is CASTEGDGYTGELFF. The CDR3 nucleotides read TGCGCCAGCACCGAGGGGGATGGCTACACCGGGGAGCTGTTTTTT.

This clonotype was seen only a few times. The V call is TRBV7-9, the J call TRBJ2-7; 7 positions match TRBD2. There are 14 residues in the CDR3. CDR1 is SEHNR and CDR2 is FQNEAQ in the germline V gene (reference sequence). The junction had 6 bases not matched to a gene; V was cut back by 5 bases and J by 2 bases. This CDR3 reads CASSLGTTPYEQYF. In DNA form, the CDR3 reads TGTGCCAGCAGCCTGGGGACTACTCCCTACGAGCAGTACTTC.

The V call is TRBV12-3 or TRBV12-4, the J call TRBJ1-2; D is unresolved. V gave up 7 bases and J gave up 4 bases, with 13 bases separating them. The CDR3 consists of 13 residues. This chain's CDR3 is CASTMGMGYGYTF. Written as DNA, the CDR3 is TGTGCCAGCACCATGGGAATGGGCTATGGCTACACCTTC.

The V and J genes are TRBV20-1 and TRBJ1-1; D unresolved. This CDR3 has 14 residues. Germline V gene data show CDR1 as DFQATT and CDR2 as SNEGSKA (reference sequence). V was cut by 4 bases and J by 3 bases, with 15 bases left in between. This chain's CDR3 is CSAKVVGTDTEAFF. The CDR3 DNA is TGCAGTGCTAAGGTGGTGGGCACTGACACTGAAGCTTTCTTT.

This clonotype was found a few times. The chain uses TRBV14 and TRBJ2-7; D gene unclear. The CDR3 has 12 amino acids. Germline CDR1 reads SGHDN; CDR2 reads FVKESK. V lost 1 base to trimming and J lost 7 bases, with 8 bases between them. The CDR3 protein is CASSQGPMEQYF. The CDR3 nucleotides read TGTGCCAGCAGCCAAGGGCCAATGGAGCAGTACTTC.

The J gene is TRBJ2-6, the V gene TRBV6-5, with D perhaps TRBD2 (6 bases). Germline values: CDR1 MNHEY, CDR2 SVGAGI. The CDR3 length is 16 residues. Trimming left V 0 bases short and J 2 bases short, with 8 bases between. Here the CDR3 reads CASSYSGRTGANVLTF. The DNA for the CDR3 is TGTGCCAGCAGTTACTCGGGGAGGACTGGGGCCAACGTCCTGACTTTC.

This clonotype was observed at least ten times. The chain carries TRBV19 and TRBJ1-4; 7 bases align to TRBD1. Per the germline V gene, CDR1 is LNHDA and CDR2 is SQIVND (reference sequence). CDR3 size: 15 residues. V gave up 5 bases and J gave up 5 bases; unmatched junction bases: 8. Here the CDR3 DNA reads TGTGCCAGTAGTCAGGAAAGGGGGCGCAATGAAAAACTGTTTTTT. Translating it yields CASSQERGRNEKLFF.

The V call is TRBV4-1, the J call TRBJ1-2; perhaps TRBD1 as D (5 bases). V lost 4 bases and J 4 bases, leaving 13 bases between the germline ends. Germline assignment: CDR1 MGHRA and CDR2 YSYEKL. The CDR3 is 14 amino acids. The CDR3 loop is CASSPDLGVYGYTF. The CDR3 DNA follows: TGCGCCAGCAGCCCGGACCTAGGGGTCTATGGCTACACCTTC.

Many counts were recorded for this clonotype. The chain employs TRBV19 and TRBJ1-6; no clear D gene. The ends were cut back, 9 bases at V and 5 bases at J, with 14 bases in the middle. Germline lookup yields CDR1 LNHDA and CDR2 SQIVND (reference sequence). The CDR3 covers 14 residues. Here the CDR3 DNA reads TGTGCCAGGTCTAGGGCTGCGGATAATTCACCCCTCCACTTT. As protein: CARSRAADNSPLHF. The full variable domain, in which reference TRBV19 and TRBJ1-6 provide the parts outside the CDR3, is DGGITQSPKYLFRKEGQNVTLSCEQNLNHDAMYWYRQDPGQGLRLIYYSQIVNDFQKGDIAEGYSVSREKKESFPLTVTSAQKNPTAFYLCARSRAADNSPLHFGNGTRLTVT.

The V and J genes are TRBV7-8 and TRBJ2-5, with TRBD1 as a possible D gene (5 bases). Trimming left V 0 bases short and J 5 bases short, with 10 bases between. This CDR3 contains 14 residues. Germline V gene lookup returns CDR1 SGHVS and CDR2 FQNEAQ. The CDR3 loop reads CASSLAAGMETQYF. CDR3 sequence (DNA): TGTGCCAGCAGCTTAGCGGCAGGGATGGAGACCCAGTACTTC.

There are a few counts of this clonotype. It may be a read error: a sequence one base away is much more abundant. The J gene is TRBJ1-1, the V gene TRBV10-3; TRBD1 agrees at 8 bases. Germline CDR1 ENHRY, CDR2 SYGVKD. The CDR3 is 14 residues long. Trimming took 10 bases from V and 4 from J; bases not matched to a gene: 11. The CDR3 reads CATTPTGEGTEAFF. CDR3 nucleotides: TGTGCCACTACCCCGACAGGGGAGGGCACTGAAGCTTTCTTT.

There are many counts of this clonotype. The chain carries TRBV10-3 and TRBJ1-1; D gene ambiguous. V lost 4 bases and J 5 bases, leaving 17 bases between the germline ends. The CDR3 runs to 15 residues. Germline V gene data show CDR1 as ENHRY and CDR2 as SYGVKD. CDR3 sequence (DNA): TGTGCCATCAGTGCTTCGACCGTCCGGCATACTGAAGCTTTCTTT. This gives the protein CAISASTVRHTEAFF.

This clonotype was recorded many times. V is TRBV6-5 and J is TRBJ2-6; unclear D gene. With 5 bases removed from V and 12 bases from J, the gap between germline ends came to 2 bases. Germline CDR1 reads MNHEY; CDR2 reads SVGAGI. The CDR3 is 9 residues long. The CDR3 sequence is CASSPVLTF. The CDR3 DNA reads as TGTGCCAGCAGTCCCGTCCTGACTTTC.

The chain is built from TRBV6-1 and TRBJ1-2; TRBD1 matches at 8 bases. Trimming cost V 7 bases and J 8 bases; bases outside gene matches: 9. The CDR3 is 13 amino acids. The V gene's germline CDR1 is MNHNS and CDR2 SASEGT. CDR3 nucleotides: TGTGCCAGCACCCAAGGACAGGGTGTCGGCTACACCTTC. Its protein product is CASTQGQGVGYTF.